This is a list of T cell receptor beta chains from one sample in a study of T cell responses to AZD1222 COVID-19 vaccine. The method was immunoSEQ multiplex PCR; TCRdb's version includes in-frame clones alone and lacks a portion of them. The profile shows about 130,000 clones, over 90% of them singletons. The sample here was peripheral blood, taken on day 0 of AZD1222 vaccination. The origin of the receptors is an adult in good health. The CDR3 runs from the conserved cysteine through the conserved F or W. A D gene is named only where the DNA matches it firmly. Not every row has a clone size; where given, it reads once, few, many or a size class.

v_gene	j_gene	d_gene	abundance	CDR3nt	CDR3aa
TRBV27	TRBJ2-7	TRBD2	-	TGTGCCAGCAGTTTTAACCCCTCTAGCGGGGCCTACGAGCAGTACTTC	CASSFNPSSGAYEQYF
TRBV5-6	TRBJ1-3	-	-	TGTGCCAGCAGCTTGTCTCCCATCTCTGGAAACACCATATATTTT	CASSLSPISGNTIYF
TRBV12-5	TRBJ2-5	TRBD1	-	TGTGCTAGTGCTGGGGACAGGGCGTCCCAGTACTTC	CASAGDRASQYF
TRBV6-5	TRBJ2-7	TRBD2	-	TGTGCCAGCAGGGCTGGCGGGGGGTCCTACGAGCAGTACTTC	CASRAGGGSYEQYF
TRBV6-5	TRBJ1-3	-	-	TGTGCCAGCTGGGGAGCCTCTGGAAACACCATATATTTT	CASWGASGNTIYF
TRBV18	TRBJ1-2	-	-	TGTGCCAGCTCACCACCCGGGGAAAGGGGCTACACCTTC	CASSPPGERGYTF
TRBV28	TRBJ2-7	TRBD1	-	TGTGCCAGCAGTTCCCCCCCGCGACAGGGCTACGAGCAGTACTTC	CASSSPPRQGYEQYF
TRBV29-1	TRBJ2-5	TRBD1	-	TGCAGCGGGGACAGGGGGCGAGAGACCCAGTACTTC	CSGDRGRETQYF
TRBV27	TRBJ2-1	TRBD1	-	TGTGCCAGCAGTCTCGGGACAGGGTCCTACAATGAGCAGTTCTTC	CASSLGTGSYNEQFF
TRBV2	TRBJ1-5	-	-	TGTGCCAGCACTATACAGGGAGTCAATCAGCCCCAGCATTTT	CASTIQGVNQPQHF
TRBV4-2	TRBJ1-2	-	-	TGTGCCAGCAGCCAAGTCCCAGGGGACTACACCTTC	CASSQVPGDYTF
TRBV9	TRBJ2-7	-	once	TGTGCCAGCAGCGTAGAGGAGGTAGCCGAGCAGTACTTC	CASSVEEVAEQYF
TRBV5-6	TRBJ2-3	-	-	TGTGCCAGCAGCGGACACAGTACAGATACGCAGTATTTT	CASSGHSTDTQYF
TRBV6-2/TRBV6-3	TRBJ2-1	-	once	TGTGCCAGCAGTTACCGAAATGAGCAGTTCTTC	CASSYRNEQFF